This entry features one T cell receptor beta chain sequence. The antigen is not known. The data originate from a study of T cell repertoires in cytomegalovirus infection. Study summary: Recently identified HLA-C-restricted and well-studied HLA-B-restricted CMV epitopes were used. Matching HLA type, along with CMV infection, was indicated by public TCR beta signatures.

Each CDR3 protein is one row after TCRdb ran MiXCR on the reads. Here the sample spans just under 500,000 distinct CDR3 sequences, 25% to 35% being singletons. Trimming shortened V by 0 bases and J by 4 bases, and 7 bases separated the two germline ends. This CDR3 spans 13 amino acids. Germline values: CDR1 DFQATT, CDR2 SNEGSKA (reference sequence). Study-level points and caveats: It was HLA-C-restricted CMV-specific TCR beta clonotypes that dominated the response ex vivo.

V is TRBV20-1 and J is TRBJ2-1; D is unresolved. The sequencing used cultured PBMCs, collected from culture after CMV antigen stimulation. This clonotype was obtained from a human donor in good health (CMV status not recorded). Some clones in this sample may be carry-over from other donors' samples. CDR3 in amino acids: CSARDIGYNEQFF. Here the CDR3 DNA reads TGCAGTGCTAGAGATATCGGATACAATGAGCAGTTCTTC.